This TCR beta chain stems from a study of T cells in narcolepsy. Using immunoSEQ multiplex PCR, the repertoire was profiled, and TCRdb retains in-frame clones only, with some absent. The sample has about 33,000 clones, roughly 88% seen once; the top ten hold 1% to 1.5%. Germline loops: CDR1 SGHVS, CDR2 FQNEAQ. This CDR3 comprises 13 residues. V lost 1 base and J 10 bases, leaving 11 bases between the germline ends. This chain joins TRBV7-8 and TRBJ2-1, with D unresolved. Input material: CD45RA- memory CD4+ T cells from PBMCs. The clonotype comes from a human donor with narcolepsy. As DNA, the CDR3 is TGTGCCAGCAGCTTAGGGGCCGCCGGCGAGCAGTTCTTC. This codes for CASSLGAAGEQFF.